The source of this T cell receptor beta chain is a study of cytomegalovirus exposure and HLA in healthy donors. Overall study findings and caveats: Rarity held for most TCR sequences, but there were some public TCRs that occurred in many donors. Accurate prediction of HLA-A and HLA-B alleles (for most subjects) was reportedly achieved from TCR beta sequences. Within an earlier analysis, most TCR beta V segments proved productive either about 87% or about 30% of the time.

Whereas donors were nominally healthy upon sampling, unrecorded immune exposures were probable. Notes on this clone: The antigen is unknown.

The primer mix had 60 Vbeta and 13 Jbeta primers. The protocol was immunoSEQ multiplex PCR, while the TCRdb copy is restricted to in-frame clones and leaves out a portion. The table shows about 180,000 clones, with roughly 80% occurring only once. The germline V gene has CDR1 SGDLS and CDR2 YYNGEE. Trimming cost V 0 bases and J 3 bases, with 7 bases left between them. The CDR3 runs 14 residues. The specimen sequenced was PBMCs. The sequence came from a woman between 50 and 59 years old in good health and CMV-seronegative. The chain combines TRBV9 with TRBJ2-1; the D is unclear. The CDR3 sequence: CASSVGLVYNEQFF. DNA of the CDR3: TGTGCCAGCAGCGTAGGGTTAGTCTACAATGAGCAGTTCTTC.